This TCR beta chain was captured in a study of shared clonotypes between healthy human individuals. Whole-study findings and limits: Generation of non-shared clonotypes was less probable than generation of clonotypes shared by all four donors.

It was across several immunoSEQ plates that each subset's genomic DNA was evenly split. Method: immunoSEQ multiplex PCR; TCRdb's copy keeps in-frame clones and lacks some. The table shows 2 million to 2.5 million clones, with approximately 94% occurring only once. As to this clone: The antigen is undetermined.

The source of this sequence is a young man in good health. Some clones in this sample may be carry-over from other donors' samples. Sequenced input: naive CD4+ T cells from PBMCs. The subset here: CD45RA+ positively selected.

The CDR3 DNA follows: TGCGCCGTCGAAGGGGGGTCGAACTACGAGCAGTACTTC. Its protein product is CAVEGGSNYEQYF. The rearrangement joins TRBV10-2 to TRBJ2-7; D could derive from TRBD1 or TRBD2 (6 bases each). The V and J ends lost 11 bases and 3 bases respectively, with 17 bases between them. The V gene's germline CDR1 is WSHSY and CDR2 SAAADI. The CDR3 runs to 13 residues.